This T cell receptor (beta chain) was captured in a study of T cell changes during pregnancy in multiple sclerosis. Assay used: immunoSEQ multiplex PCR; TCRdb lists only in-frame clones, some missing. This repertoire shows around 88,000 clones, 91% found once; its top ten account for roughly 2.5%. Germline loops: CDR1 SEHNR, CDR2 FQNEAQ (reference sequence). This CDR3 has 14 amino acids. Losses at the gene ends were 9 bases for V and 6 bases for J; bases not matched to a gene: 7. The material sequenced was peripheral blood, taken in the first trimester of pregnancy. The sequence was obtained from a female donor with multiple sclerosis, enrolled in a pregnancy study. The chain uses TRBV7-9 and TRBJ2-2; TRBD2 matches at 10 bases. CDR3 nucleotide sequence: TGTGCCAGTTGCTTAGCGGGGGGACCCGGGGAGCTGTTTTTT. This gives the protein CASCLAGGPGELFF.